This TCR beta chain was observed in a study of spatial heterogeneity in lung cancer. The wider study: The study consistently detected more beta-chain than alpha-chain sequences. On average, each unique TCR and UMI combination appeared more than ten times in raw reads.

Regarding the study as a whole: In blood, ubiquitous expanded tumor TCRs appeared more at resection than follow-up.

Each molecule of TCR cDNA was tagged with one unique molecular identifier. MiXCR was run by TCRdb on the 5' RACE reads, yielding one entry per CDR3 protein. The profile covers roughly 13,000 distinct CDR3 sequences, with under 5% appearing a single time and under 45% taken by the ten largest. Time point specified: sample taken at primary tumor resection. Whole RNA came from tumor, nontumor lung or frozen PBMC and was sequenced without being sorted. This CDR3 contains 15 residues. V was clipped by 1 base and J by 1 base, with 9 bases between them. CDR1 is SGHTA, CDR2 FQGNSA, per germline. This clonotype was found many times. Its antigen is not known. This beta chain slipped into a library made for alpha chains as a stray read, so its size is not meaningful.

This TCR came from a male donor with early-stage non-small cell lung cancer. This sequence joins TRBV7-2 and TRBJ2-3; D is unresolved. Sample: PBMCs, taken at surgery. This chain's CDR3 is CASSLGIGGTDTQYF. DNA of the CDR3: TGTGCCAGCAGCTTAGGGATTGGGGGCACAGATACGCAGTATTTT.